This is a list of T cell receptor beta chains from one sample in a study of CD8 T cells in Susac syndrome. TCRdb reanalysed the immunoSEQ multiplex PCR reads using MiXCR and keeps one entry per CDR3 protein. The sample shows 170,000 or so distinct CDR3 sequences, 93% of them seen only once. The source material was CD4+ T cells from PBMCs. The origin of the receptors is a human donor with multiple sclerosis. Both conserved end residues are part of each CDR3. D genes are given only for firm matches. The listing skips clone size in some rows; elsewhere it reads once, few, many or a size class.

d_call j_call v_call clone_size cdr3_nt cdr3_aa
. TRBJ2-7 TRBV5-1 . TGCGCCAGCAGCTTGGGCAGGGTGACGGACGAGCAGTACTTC CASSLGRVTDEQYF
. TRBJ2-5 TRBV29-1 . TGCAGCGTTGGGGCCCAAGAGACCCAGTACTTC CSVGAQETQYF
TRBD1 TRBJ1-5 TRBV5-1 . TGCGCCAGCAGCTTGGGGACAGGGTACAATCAGCCCCAGCATTTT CASSLGTGYNQPQHF
. TRBJ2-1 TRBV12-3/TRBV12-4 . TGTGCCAGCACTCATAAAAACGGGGGGCAGTTCTTC CASTHKNGGQFF
. TRBJ2-1 TRBV5-4 once TGTGCCAGCAGCTCCCGACTTGGGGGCCATCCCGAGCAGTTCTTC CASSSRLGGHPEQFF
TRBD1 TRBJ1-2 TRBV12-3/TRBV12-4 . TGTGCCAGCAACAGGGGCGACTATGGCTACACCTTC CASNRGDYGYTF
. TRBJ2-5 TRBV30 . TGTGCCTGGAGTAACGAGGAGACCCAGTACTTC CAWSNEETQYF
. TRBJ1-2 TRBV18 . TGTGCCAGCTCACCAAATACTCGGAACTATGGCTACACCTTC CASSPNTRNYGYTF
. TRBJ1-5 TRBV19 once TGTGCCAGTAGTATATACAGTAACAATCAGCCCCAGCATTTT CASSIYSNNQPQHF
TRBD2 TRBJ2-1 TRBV15 . TGTGCCACCAGCAGAGATCGACTAGCGGGGTTCAATGAGCAGTTCTTC CATSRDRLAGFNEQFF
TRBD1 TRBJ2-7 TRBV2 . TGTGCCAGCAGCATTGGACAGGGCTTCGCAAGTGAGCAGTACTTC CASSIGQGFASEQYF
. TRBJ1-5 TRBV6-2/TRBV6-3 . TGTGCCAGCAGTCACATGGATCAGCCCCAGCATTTT CASSHMDQPQHF
TRBD1 TRBJ1-5 TRBV18 . TGTGCCAGCTCACGCACCGGGACAGAACATCAGCCCCAGCATTTT CASSRTGTEHQPQHF
. TRBJ2-3 TRBV15 once TGTGCCACCAGCAGAGGCAATAGCGGACCTAGCACAGATACGCAGTATTTT CATSRGNSGPSTDTQYF
. TRBJ2-1 TRBV7-9 . TGTGCCAGCAGCTTAGCGATCGGGGATGAGCAGTTCTTC CASSLAIGDEQFF
. TRBJ1-5 TRBV2 once TGTGCCAGCAGTGAACAGATTAGTCAGCCCCAGCATTTT CASSEQISQPQHF
. TRBJ2-6 TRBV15 . TGTGCCACCAGCAGAGATGACCGCCCAACAGGGTTTGGGGCCAACGTCCTGACTTTC CATSRDDRPTGFGANVLTF
. TRBJ2-6 TRBV7-9 . TGTGCCAGCAGCTTGCCCTCGGCTGGGGCCAACGTCCTGACTTTC CASSLPSAGANVLTF
. TRBJ2-7 TRBV4-3 . TGCGCCAGCAGCCAAGATCAGGCTAGTAATGATTTATCCTACGAGCAGTACTTC CASSQDQASNDLSYEQYF
. TRBJ1-6 TRBV18 . TGTGCCAGCTCATCAGACAATCCACCCCTCCACTTT CASSSDNPPLHF
TRBD1 TRBJ2-2 TRBV5-4 . TGTGCCAGCAGCTCAGGACAGGGCGAGGGTTGGGCCGGGGAGCTGTTTTTT CASSSGQGEGWAGELFF
. TRBJ2-3 TRBV28 . TGTGCCAGCAGTTTAGGCCAGCTAAGCACAGATACGCAGTATTTT CASSLGQLSTDTQYF
. TRBJ2-1 TRBV9 . TGTGCCAGCAGCCCCAGAGAGGGTAGCGCTCCGGGGAATGAGCAGTTCTTC CASSPREGSAPGNEQFF
. TRBJ2-1 TRBV9 . TGTGCCAGCACCTCCTCCGGGGGCTTCGGGAATGAGCAGTTCTTC CASTSSGGFGNEQFF
TRBD2 TRBJ2-5 TRBV3-1 . TGTGCCAGCGGACTAAGCGGGGGGGCCGCGGAGACCCAGTACTTC CASGLSGGAAETQYF
. TRBJ2-5 TRBV3-1 . TGTGCCAGCAGCCCCCGCACAGGGTGGGAGACCCAGTACTTC CASSPRTGWETQYF
. TRBJ1-5 TRBV7-2 . TGTGCCAGCAGCTTTGGTACAGGGATGAGCAATCAGCCCCAGCATTTT CASSFGTGMSNQPQHF
. TRBJ2-1 TRBV7-3 . TGTGCCAGCAGCCACCAGGACCACAATGAGCAGTTCTTC CASSHQDHNEQFF
TRBD2 TRBJ2-1 TRBV20-1 . TGCAGTGCTAGCCACCGCTTACTAGCGGGGCCCTACAATGAGCAGTTCTTC CSASHRLLAGPYNEQFF
. TRBJ2-1 TRBV7-9 . TGTGCCAGCAGCCTTAGGGGGACTACCTACAATGAGCAGTTCTTC CASSLRGTTYNEQFF
TRBD1 TRBJ2-1 TRBV19 once TGTGCCAGTACCCGTTCCGACGGACAGGGATGGCATGAGCAGTTCTTC CASTRSDGQGWHEQFF
TRBD2 TRBJ2-1 TRBV4-2 . TGTGCCAGCAGCCAAGGAACCGCGGGGGACAATGAGCAGTTCTTC CASSQGTAGDNEQFF
TRBD1 TRBJ2-7 TRBV10-3 . TGTGCCATCAGTGAGCGGACAGGGGACGAGCAGTACTTC CAISERTGDEQYF
TRBD1 TRBJ2-1 TRBV3-1 . TGTGCCAGCAGCCAGGACAGGGGGCTTGAGCAGTTCTTC CASSQDRGLEQFF
. TRBJ2-1 TRBV7-2 . TGTGCCAGCAGCTTAACACCAGCCGCGGGCCATGAGCAGTTCTTC CASSLTPAAGHEQFF
TRBD2 TRBJ2-3 TRBV20-1 . TGCAGTGCCAGGGGGACTAGCGACACAGATACGCAGTATTTT CSARGTSDTDTQYF
TRBD2 TRBJ2-1 TRBV30 . TGTGCCTGGAGGCCGCGACTAGCGGGAGAAAATGAGCAGTTCTTC CAWRPRLAGENEQFF
TRBD1 TRBJ1-2 TRBV11-2 . TGTGCCAGCAGCCGGGACAGCGTGTATGGCTACACCTTC CASSRDSVYGYTF
. TRBJ2-3 TRBV6-6 . TGTGCCAGCAGCCTCGGGACTGGCACAGATACGCAGTATTTT CASSLGTGTDTQYF
TRBD1 TRBJ2-7 TRBV4-1 . TGCGCCAGCAGCCAGCTGGGGACAGTAAACTACGAGCAGTACTTC CASSQLGTVNYEQYF
. TRBJ2-3 TRBV27 . TGTGCCACCACGACGCTGGGGGGCACAGATACGCAGTATTTT CATTTLGGTDTQYF
. TRBJ2-3 TRBV10-3 . TGTGCCATCAGTGACGGGGTCGGAGATACGCAGTATTTT CAISDGVGDTQYF
TRBD1 TRBJ1-1 TRBV6-8 once TGTGCCAGCAGTTGGGACAGGTTAATGAACACTGAAGCTTTCTTT CASSWDRLMNTEAFF
. TRBJ1-2 TRBV30 . TGTGCCTGGAGTCACGCAACAGCAGCCTATGGCTACACCTTC CAWSHATAAYGYTF
TRBD1 TRBJ2-7 TRBV6-6 . TGTGCCAGCAGTTCACAGGGGGCTGGCGAGCAGTACTTC CASSSQGAGEQYF
. TRBJ2-7 TRBV18 . TGTGCCAGCTCACCAAGGGACTCGCAAATGGAGCAGTACTTC CASSPRDSQMEQYF
TRBD2 TRBJ2-3 TRBV10-3 . TGTGCCATCAGTGAGTCGCGAGCGGGAAGCACAGATACGCAGTATTTT CAISESRAGSTDTQYF
TRBD2 TRBJ2-1 TRBV5-1 . TGCGCCAGCAGCTTGGTTTCTAGCGGGAGCGATGAGCAGTTCTTC CASSLVSSGSDEQFF
. TRBJ2-7 TRBV5-6 . TGTGCCAGCAGCTTGCTTGGCAGGGCCTACGAGCAGTACTTC CASSLLGRAYEQYF
TRBD2 TRBJ2-7 TRBV18 . TGTGCCAGCTCATCAACAGGGGATCCTAGCGGGAGCCCCTACGAGCAGTACTTC CASSSTGDPSGSPYEQYF
TRBD1 TRBJ2-7 TRBV7-3 . TGTGCCAGCAGCTCTGGCAGGGGGAACAACGAGCAGTACTTC CASSSGRGNNEQYF
. TRBJ2-4 TRBV7-8 . TGTGCCAGCAGCTTAGGGGCAGGGGGGAGTTTAAACATTCAGTACTTC CASSLGAGGSLNIQYF
. TRBJ2-3 TRBV12-3/TRBV12-4 . TGTGCCAGCAGTTTAGCAGCTAGCCCAGATACGCAGTATTTT CASSLAASPDTQYF
TRBD1 TRBJ2-4 TRBV5-6 . TGTGCCAGCAAGGACAGGGGAGACATTCAGTACTTC CASKDRGDIQYF